The entry below gives a single T cell receptor (beta chain) sequence along with its context. Its matching antigen is unknown. The source of the sample is a study of post-analysis software for immune sequencing data. Across the study: The patients showed relapsing-remitting, secondary progressive and progressive-relapsing multiple sclerosis courses. Study-wide results and caveats: Under F measure analysis, samples from one preparation batch co-clustered strongly. The normalized Chao1 diversity of multiple sclerosis patients was significantly lower than that of controls. Patients used a few TRBV segments, including TRBV5-6, TRBV5-1 and TRBV20-1, more often than controls.

Unique molecular identifiers were present in the TCR beta cDNA libraries. Around 500,000 cDNA molecules were recovered from an input of about 0.85 to 11 million T cells. One entry per CDR3 protein results from TCRdb running MiXCR on the PCR reads. The sample contains about 430,000 distinct CDR3 sequences, roughly 40% of which appear only once. The CDR3 consists of 16 residues. CDR1 and CDR2 from the germline V gene are LNHNV and YYDKDF (reference sequence). V gave up 1 base and J gave up 2 bases, with 12 bases separating them. The chain combines TRBV15 with TRBJ1-5; D unclear. This sequence was found in a girl aged 2-15 years with multiple sclerosis. The sequencing sample was made of blood. CDR3 protein: CATSRGRARGNQPQHF. The CDR3 DNA sequence: TGTGCCACCAGCAGAGGTAGGGCTCGAGGCAATCAGCCCCAGCATTTT.